The 26 T cell receptor beta chains reported below all come from one sample, sequenced in a study of blood T cells in healthy people across ages. Primers used in a second PCR of roughly 7 to 11 cycles were a sample-barcoded 5' primer and a J-beta primer mix. TCRdb called the 5' RACE reads again in MiXCR, with one record for every CDR3 protein. Counted here are 1 million or so distinct CDR3 sequences, approximately 26% occurring once; the ten biggest clones make up 0.65% to 0.95%. The same data also went into a second study, on T cells of mothers and their children.

The material sequenced was blood. These receptors all stem from a girl aged 2-10 years in good health.

This chain links TRBV4-1 with TRBJ2-1; D unclear. Trimming cost V 1 base and J 6 bases, with 7 bases left between them. This CDR3 is 13 amino acids long. CDR1 is MGHRA, CDR2 YSYEKL, per germline. CDR3 in amino acids: CASSQVVSNEQFF. CDR3 bases: TGCGCCAGCAGCCAAGTCGTTAGCAATGAGCAGTTCTTC.

This clonotype came up a few times. The junction shows a germline mismatch at one end, possibly a read error. The chain is built from TRBV20-1 and TRBJ2-4, with D tentatively TRBD1 or TRBD2 (5 bases each). The CDR3 is made up of 14 amino acids. CDR1 is DFQATT and CDR2 is SNEGSKA in the germline V gene (reference sequence). The CDR3 protein is CSARGALAKNIQYF. In nucleotides, the CDR3 is TGCAGTGCCAGAGGGGCGCTAGCCAAAAACATTCAGTACTTC.

The genes are TRBV14 and TRBJ2-7; unclear D gene. Germline V CDR1 and CDR2: SGHDN, FVKESK. The CDR3 spans 12 residues. The ends were cut back, 1 base at V and 3 bases at J, with 4 bases in the middle. The DNA for the CDR3 is TGTGCCAGCAGCCAAGTGTTCTACGAGCAGTACTTC. Residues: CASSQVFYEQYF.

The chain has TRBV7-9 and TRBJ2-5; the D gene could be TRBD1 or TRBD2 (6 bases each). The CDR3 runs to 17 residues. Germline V CDR1 and CDR2: SEHNR, FQNEAQ (reference sequence). The V and J ends lost 5 bases and 5 bases respectively, with 24 bases between them. The CDR3 here is CASSPGGQGPVKETQYF. The CDR3 DNA is TGTGCCAGCAGCCCCGGGGGACAAGGCCCGGTAAAGGAGACCCAGTACTTC.

The J gene is TRBJ2-1, the V gene TRBV20-1; TRBD2 aligns across 9 bases. The CDR3 has 18 residues. Germline CDR1 DFQATT, CDR2 SNEGSKA (reference sequence). V lost 0 bases, J lost 10 bases, and 19 bases stayed unmatched. The CDR3 sequence: CSARDLGSGRIGAGEQFF. The CDR3 DNA reads as TGCAGTGCTAGAGACCTCGGTAGCGGGAGAATAGGCGCGGGAGAGCAGTTCTTC.

The chain recombines TRBV20-1 with TRBJ1-2; D is unclear. CDR1 and CDR2 (germline): DFQATT, SNEGSKA (reference sequence). The CDR3 totals 10 residues. The V and J ends lost 3 bases and 3 bases respectively, with 2 bases between them. CDR3 residues: CSARDYGYTF. As DNA, the CDR3 is TGCAGTGCTAGGGACTATGGCTACACCTTC.

There are a few counts of this clonotype. A far larger clone differs by one base, so this is likely a read error. This chain connects TRBV7-9 to TRBJ2-7; no reliable D call. Per germline, CDR1 SEHNR and CDR2 FQNEAQ (reference sequence). The CDR3 runs to 12 residues. In DNA, the CDR3 is TGTGCCAGCAGCTTAAGCTCCTACAAGCAGTACTTC. Protein sequence: CASSLSSYKQYF.

The rearrangement joins TRBV9 to TRBJ2-5; TRBD1 agrees at 10 bases. The J call may be faulty, since TRBJ2-7 better matches the DNA end. CDR3 length: 15 residues. CDR1 is SGDLS and CDR2 is YYNGEE in the germline V gene. CDR3 nucleotides: TGTGCCAGCAGCCCGTTGGGACAGGGGATGTACGAGCAGTACTTC. This sequence encodes CASSPLGQGMYEQYF.

The chain recombines TRBV5-6 with TRBJ1-1; D is possibly TRBD1 (6 bases). The CDR3 runs to 14 residues. The germline V gene has CDR1 SGHDT and CDR2 YYEEEE. Trimming took 7 bases from V and 3 from J, leaving 16 bases between them. The CDR3 loop is CASGYRAGDTEAFF. The CDR3 nucleotides are TGTGCCAGCGGATACAGGGCGGGGGACACTGAAGCTTTCTTT.

The chain is built from TRBV6-2 or TRBV6-3 and TRBJ2-1; D might be TRBD1 (6 bases). CDR1 is MNHEY, CDR2 SVGEGT, per germline. The V end lost 5 bases, the J end lost 7 bases, and 18 bases lay between the germline ends. The CDR3 runs 15 residues. CDR3 sequence (DNA): TGTGCCAGCAGTCACAGGGCCAGGTGGGATAATGAGCAGTTCTTC. Encoded protein: CASSHRARWDNEQFF.

DNA of the CDR3: TGCAGTGCTAGATCCCTGACAGGGGACGCTGAAGCTTTCTTT. This encodes CSARSLTGDAEAFF. V usage is TRBV20-1 and J usage is TRBJ1-1, with 8 bases aligning to TRBD1. Germline values: CDR1 DFQATT, CDR2 SNEGSKA (reference sequence). J was trimmed by 6 bases and V by 2 bases; bases with no gene match: 8. This CDR3 region has 14 residues.

The chain links TRBV19 to TRBJ2-3; tentative D call: TRBD1 (6 bases). Germline assignment: CDR1 LNHDA and CDR2 SQIVND (reference sequence). V was pared by 6 bases and J by 0 bases, with 16 bases between. The CDR3 extends over 16 amino acids. The CDR3 loop reads CASRRSRQASTDTQYF. The DNA for the CDR3 is TGTGCCAGTAGAAGGTCCCGACAGGCAAGCACAGATACGCAGTATTTT.

This clonotype was detected a few times. The chain uses TRBV20-1 and TRBJ2-7; 7 bases map to TRBD2. The trim removed 6 bases at V and 4 bases at J, leaving 21 bases unmatched. This CDR3 region has 17 residues. Germline values: CDR1 DFQATT, CDR2 SNEGSKA (reference sequence). The CDR3: CSARAVTSRPGAYEQYF. CDR3 nucleotides: TGCAGTGCCCGAGCAGTGACTAGCCGACCTGGGGCTTACGAGCAGTACTTC.

This chain uses TRBV29-1 with TRBJ1-2; D not certain. V was pared by 0 bases and J by 6 bases, with 17 bases between. Per germline, CDR1 SQVTM and CDR2 ANQGSEA. This CDR3 region has 15 residues. The CDR3 nucleotides read TGCAGCGTTGAAGATTTGGGCCCCGGGATCGATGGCTACACCTTC. This encodes CSVEDLGPGIDGYTF.

The CDR3 loop reads CATTERDRYTDTQYF. The CDR3 coding sequence is TGTGCCACCACCGAACGGGACAGATACACAGATACGCAGTATTTT. The J gene is TRBJ2-3, the V gene TRBV15; TRBD1 agrees at 7 bases. The V and J ends lost 7 bases and 2 bases, in that order; junction bases with no gene match: 9. This CDR3 is built from 15 residues. Germline V CDR1 and CDR2: LNHNV, YYDKDF (reference sequence).

In its sample, this clonotype was seen a few times. V gene TRBV7-9 combines with J gene TRBJ2-1, with 7 bases lining up with TRBD2. CDR1 and CDR2 from the germline V gene are SEHNR and FQNEAQ (reference sequence). V was clipped by 5 bases and J by 6 bases; unmatched bases: 10. CDR3 size: 15 residues. CDR3 nucleotide sequence: TGTGCCAGCAGCGCCTGGCTGGGACTAACCAATGAGCAGTTCTTC. Translating it yields CASSAWLGLTNEQFF.

A note on this clonotype: A read error may account for a junction end that differs from germline. CDR3 coding DNA: TGTGCCGGCAGCCCCCGGAGGTGGAACACTGAAGCTTTCTTT. As protein: CAGSPRRWNTEAFF. V is TRBV14 and J is TRBJ1-1; D not certain. The CDR3 consists of 14 residues. CDR1 is SGHDN, CDR2 FVKESK, per germline.

This clonotype appeared a few times. The chain has TRBV12-3 or TRBV12-4 and TRBJ1-2; D unclear. V was pared by 6 bases and J by 4 bases, with 15 bases between. The CDR3 totals 14 residues. CDR3 in amino acids: CASRGSGLVYGYTF. CDR3 nucleotides: TGTGCCAGCAGGGGGAGCGGATTAGTCTATGGCTACACCTTC.

The chain combines TRBV12-3 or TRBV12-4 with TRBJ1-4; no clear D gene. The V end was cut by 5 bases, the J end by 1 base, with 11 bases between. This CDR3 has 15 amino acids. The CDR3 is CASSPTRGTNEKLFF. DNA of the CDR3: TGTGCCAGCAGTCCAACCCGAGGAACTAATGAAAAACTGTTTTTT.

The V gene is TRBV20-1, the J gene TRBJ2-5, with a possible D match to TRBD1 (6 bases). With 3 bases removed from V and 5 bases from J, the gap between germline ends came to 13 bases. This CDR3 contains 13 residues. Per germline, CDR1 DFQATT and CDR2 SNEGSKA (reference sequence). In DNA form, the CDR3 reads TGCAGTGCTAGGAGGACAGCAGGGGAGACCCAGTACTTC. Translation: CSARRTAGETQYF.

This clonotype showed up just a few times. This rearrangement joins TRBV3-1 to TRBJ2-6; the D is unclear. Looked up from germline, CDR1 is LGHDT and CDR2 is YNNKEL (reference sequence). CDR3 length: 14 amino acids. Trimming took 3 bases from V and 0 from J, leaving 3 bases between them. The CDR3: CASSHFSGANVLTF. In DNA form, the CDR3 reads TGTGCCAGCAGCCACTTCTCTGGGGCCAACGTCCTGACTTTC.

The chain has TRBV27 and TRBJ1-1; 8 bases are shared with TRBD1. Trimming removed 8 bases from V and 4 bases from J; junction bases left unmatched: 6. Germline CDR1 is MNHEY and CDR2 is SMNVEV (reference sequence). This CDR3 is 13 amino acids long. This chain's CDR3 is CASAGTGRTEAFF. The CDR3 bases are TGTGCCAGCGCCGGGACAGGTCGCACTGAAGCTTTCTTT.

In DNA, the CDR3 is TGCGCCAGCAGCCCGAGCGGGAGGGCCGCCTACGAGCAGTACTTC. Its translation is CASSPSGRAAYEQYF. The V and J genes are TRBV4-1 and TRBJ2-7, with 10 bases matching TRBD2. CDR3 size: 15 residues. Germline V gene lookup returns CDR1 MGHRA and CDR2 YSYEKL. V lost 4 bases, J lost 2 bases, and 5 bases stayed unmatched.

The rearrangement joins TRBV12-3 or TRBV12-4 to TRBJ2-1; D might be TRBD2 (6 bases). V was pared by 7 bases and J by 11 bases, with 15 bases between. The CDR3 has 12 residues. CDR3 coding DNA: TGTGCCAGCACCCTGGGGGGTAATAAGCAGTTCTTC. Translated: CASTLGGNKQFF.

This chain links TRBV7-9 with TRBJ1-2, with 7 bases that match TRBD1. The CDR3 is 15 residues long. Per the germline V gene, CDR1 is SEHNR and CDR2 is FQNEAQ (reference sequence). With 3 bases clipped from V and 3 bases from J, the junction kept 7 bases outside the gene matches. The CDR3, as DNA: TGTGCCAGCAGCTTGGGACAGATCCCATACTATGGCTACACCTTC. It translates to CASSLGQIPYYGYTF.

The chain couples TRBV12-3 or TRBV12-4 to TRBJ1-1; a possible D gene is TRBD1 (6 bases). This CDR3 has 12 residues. V lost 8 bases and J 4 bases, leaving 11 bases between the germline ends. Written as DNA, the CDR3 is TGTGCCAGCGGGGGCGACGGCACTGAAGCTTTCTTT. This encodes CASGGDGTEAFF.